The 20 T cell receptor beta chains reported below all come from one sample, sequenced in a study of blood T cells in healthy people across ages. Primed by a sample-barcoded 5' primer and a J-beta primer mix, a second PCR proceeded for about 6 to 12 cycles. Each CDR3 protein is one row after TCRdb ran MiXCR on the 5' RACE reads. The table records 850,000 or so distinct CDR3 sequences, 29% of them present only once. Input material: blood. The receptors were sampled from an elderly woman in good health.

There are a few counts of this clonotype. The junction does not match germline at one end; this may be a read error. This rearrangement joins TRBV20-1 to TRBJ2-1; 16 bases align to TRBD2. Looked up from germline, CDR1 is DFQATT and CDR2 is SNEGSKA (reference sequence). The CDR3 has 17 amino acids. CDR3 bases: TGCAATGCTAGATCACCGGGACTAGCGGGGGGGCGCAATGAGCAGTTCTTC. Its translation is CNARSPGLAGGRNEQFF.

This clonotype occurred a few times. This chain's CDR3 is CASSLLGNAKNIQYF. The CDR3 DNA is TGTGCCAGCAGTTTGTTAGGGAATGCTAAAAACATTCAGTACTTC. The chain couples TRBV27 to TRBJ2-4; no definite D call. Germline V CDR1 and CDR2: MNHEY, SMNVEV (reference sequence). This CDR3 comprises 15 residues. V shed 3 bases and J shed 4 bases, with 13 bases lying between them.

This clonotype was seen repeatedly, ten times or more. V is TRBV6-6 and J is TRBJ1-2; D is perhaps TRBD1 (5 bases). The CDR3 contains 13 residues. CDR1 MNHNY and CDR2 SVGAGI come from the germline V gene (reference sequence). Trimming took 6 bases from V and 4 from J, leaving 12 bases between them. The CDR3: CASRSGDRYGYTF. The CDR3 DNA follows: TGTGCCAGCAGGTCCGGGGACCGCTATGGCTACACCTTC.

This clonotype was counted many times. The J gene is TRBJ2-7, the V gene TRBV6-2 or TRBV6-3, with 7 bases that match TRBD1. Germline V gene lookup returns CDR1 MNHEY and CDR2 SVGEGT. The V gene end was trimmed by 6 bases and the J gene end by 2 bases; junction bases not matched to a gene: 7. The CDR3 spans 14 residues. CDR3 sequence reads: CASRPQGPAYEQYF. Here the CDR3 DNA reads TGTGCCAGCAGGCCACAGGGGCCAGCCTACGAGCAGTACTTC.

CDR3 sequence: CASSRGQEDQPQHF. The DNA for the CDR3 is TGTGCCAGCAGCCGTGGACAGGAGGATCAGCCCCAGCATTTT. This chain links TRBV12-3 or TRBV12-4 with TRBJ1-5; 7 bases are shared with TRBD1. With V trimmed by 6 bases and J by 5 bases, 7 bases remained unmatched. The CDR3 sequence is 14 residues long.

This clonotype came up a few times. The chain employs TRBV12-3 or TRBV12-4 and TRBJ1-1; D is unresolved. The CDR3 contains 15 residues. V gave up 6 bases and J gave up 1 base, with 15 bases separating them. The CDR3 sequence is CASRQSRRQNTEAFF. The CDR3 DNA sequence: TGTGCCAGCAGACAAAGCCGACGGCAGAACACTGAAGCTTTCTTT.

The CDR3 loop is CASSPSGMFDEQFF. The CDR3 coding sequence is TGTGCCAGCAGCCCTAGCGGGATGTTCGATGAGCAGTTCTTC. The J gene is TRBJ2-1, the V gene TRBV6-5; 9 nucleotides line up with TRBD2. The CDR3 is made up of 14 amino acids. Germline CDR1 MNHEY, CDR2 SVGAGI. V was pared by 6 bases and J by 8 bases, with 8 bases of the junction left unmatched.

The chain combines TRBV11-2 with TRBJ2-1, with D unclear. V shed 2 bases and J shed 15 bases, with 14 bases lying between them. Germline values: CDR1 SGHAT, CDR2 FQNNGV. The CDR3 contains 12 residues. The CDR3 DNA is TGTGCCAGCAGCTTATCTGCCCTCGAGTCGTTCTTC. Translated: CASSLSALESFF.

The genes are TRBV12-3 or TRBV12-4 and TRBJ2-7; 11 bases match TRBD2. Trimming took 4 bases from V and 7 from J; bases not matched to a gene: 9. The CDR3 loop spans 15 amino acids. CDR3 in DNA: TGTGCCAGCAGTTCTAGCGGGGGGAGGTACAATGAGCAGTACTTC. Translated: CASSSSGGRYNEQYF.

The V gene is TRBV7-9, the J gene TRBJ2-2; D possibly corresponds to TRBD1 (5 bases). CDR1 is SEHNR, CDR2 FQNEAQ, per germline (reference sequence). The CDR3 is 15 amino acids. V was pared by 5 bases and J by 2 bases, with 12 bases between. In nucleotides, the CDR3 is TGTGCCAGCAGCGCCCGGACACTTAACACCGGGGAGCTGTTTTTT. It encodes CASSARTLNTGELFF.

Many counts were recorded for this clonotype. The chain carries TRBV7-2 and TRBJ2-5; no reliable D call. This CDR3 contains 14 residues. The germline V gene encodes CDR1 SGHTA and CDR2 FQGNSA. V lost 1 base and J lost 4, with 10 bases in between. The CDR3 is CASSLDPTRETQYF. CDR3 DNA: TGTGCCAGCAGCTTAGATCCGACAAGAGAGACCCAGTACTTC. The variable domain in full, completed from reference TRBV7-2 and TRBJ2-5, reads GAGVSQSPSNKVTEKGKDVELRCDPISGHTALYWYRQSLGQGLEFLIYFQGNSAPDKSGLPSDRFSAERTGGSVSTLTIQRTQQEDSAVYLCASSLDPTRETQYFGPGTRLLVL.

This clonotype has more than one count but fewer than ten. The gene calls are TRBV24-1 and TRBJ1-2, with 10 positions matching TRBD1. The V segment lost 4 bases and the J segment 2 bases; nucleotides outside the gene matches: 6. The V gene's germline CDR1 is KGHDR and CDR2 SFDVKD. The CDR3 consists of 16 residues. The CDR3 reads CATSDASGQGNYGYTF. The CDR3 coding sequence is TGTGCCACCAGTGACGCCTCGGGACAGGGGAACTATGGCTACACCTTC.

This clonotype was found many times. The chain links TRBV6-2 or TRBV6-3 to TRBJ2-1, with 7 bases fitting TRBD2. Germline CDR1 MNHEY, CDR2 SVGEGT. The CDR3 sequence is 13 residues long. V shed 7 bases and J 9 bases; nucleotides not matched to a gene: 9. The CDR3 reads CASIPGGGLEQFF. The CDR3 DNA is TGTGCCAGCATTCCGGGCGGGGGACTTGAGCAGTTCTTC.

There are many counts of this clonotype. In DNA form, the CDR3 reads TGCGCCAGCCGCCAAGGGACGGTAACCTCCTACGAGCAGTACTTC. As protein: CASRQGTVTSYEQYF. The chain combines TRBV10-2 with TRBJ2-7; D assignment may be TRBD1 or TRBD2 (5 bases each). Per germline, CDR1 WSHSY and CDR2 SAAADI. The CDR3 loop spans 15 amino acids. The germline V and J ends were trimmed by 8 bases and 0 bases, with 17 bases remaining between them.

The chain combines TRBV5-1 with TRBJ1-5; no firm D call. Germline V lookup: CDR1 SGHRS, CDR2 YFSETQ. With 0 bases removed from V and 4 bases from J, the gap between germline ends came to 11 bases. This CDR3 has 15 residues. The CDR3 spells CASSLGLLRNQPQHF. CDR3 bases: TGCGCCAGCAGCTTGGGACTCCTGCGGAATCAGCCCCAGCATTTT.

Many counts were recorded for this clonotype. The rearrangement links TRBV5-5 to TRBJ2-2; 7 bases agree with TRBD1. The V gene's germline CDR1 is SGHKS and CDR2 YYEKEE (reference sequence). With V trimmed by 3 bases and J by 2 bases, 7 bases remained unmatched. This CDR3 spans 16 amino acids. The CDR3 region has the DNA TGTGCCAGCAGCTGGACGCAGGGGGTCAACACCGGGGAGCTGTTTTTT. Its translation: CASSWTQGVNTGELFF.

This clonotype was seen a handful of times. The rearrangement links TRBV27 to TRBJ2-2; D unresolved. V shed 7 bases and J shed 7 bases, with 4 bases lying between them. This CDR3 has 10 residues. Germline V gene lookup returns CDR1 MNHEY and CDR2 SMNVEV (reference sequence). The CDR3 here is CASIRGELFF. The CDR3 coding sequence is TGTGCCAGCATTCGCGGGGAGCTGTTTTTT.

Details on this clonotype: A clone one base away is much larger, so this may be a read error. V is TRBV5-1 and J is TRBJ1-2; the D is unclear. CDR1 and CDR2 (germline): SGHRS, YFSETQ. CDR3 length equals 13 residues. CDR3 protein: CASNWDRGYSYTF. The DNA of the CDR3 is TGCGCCAGCAATTGGGATCGAGGCTATAGCTACACCTTC.

This clonotype was detected many times. This chain links TRBV20-1 with TRBJ1-1, with D perhaps matching TRBD1 (5 bases). CDR1 and CDR2 (germline): DFQATT, SNEGSKA (reference sequence). The CDR3 consists of 15 residues. V was trimmed by 0 bases and J by 5 bases, leaving 16 bases between them. The CDR3 bases are TGCAGTGCTAGAGACGTGGGAGGGACCCCGACTGAAGCTTTCTTT. Protein: CSARDVGGTPTEAFF.

This clonotype appeared many times. This chain connects TRBV12-3 or TRBV12-4 to TRBJ2-5, with 15 bases aligning to TRBD2. J gave up 4 bases and V 10 bases, and 7 bases lay outside the gene matches. The CDR3 runs 15 residues. The CDR3 DNA sequence: TGTGCCACTCATAAGGGACTAGCGGGGGGAGAGACCCAGTACTTC. Its translation is CATHKGLAGGETQYF.